Included here is one T cell receptor (beta chain) sequence, with context. What it recognizes is unknown. This entry is derived from a study of CD8+ T cells in alopecia areata. The study, taken as a whole, reports: Clonality was higher in lesional than normal scalp, especially in alopecia totalis/universalis. Scalp sample sequencing also detects resident alphabeta T cells of normal skin.

CDR1 SQVTM and CDR2 ANQGSEA come from the germline V gene. This CDR3 region has 16 residues. The V end was cut by 6 bases, the J end by 4 bases, with 24 bases between. Sequencing used cDNA as its template, made by extracting RNA and reverse transcribing it. TCRdb's copy holds only in-frame clones and misses some; the assay was immunoSEQ multiplex PCR. The sample has 100,000 to 150,000 clones; roughly 50% are singletons. The rearrangement links TRBV29-1 to TRBJ1-2, with D perhaps matching TRBD1 (6 bases). The clonotype was recovered from a human donor with alopecia areata. The sample was NKG2D-low CD8+ T cells sorted from blood. CDR3 loop: CSVDRGAGGSAYGYTF. The DNA for the CDR3 is TGCAGCGTGGACCGTGGGGCTGGGGGCAGTGCCTATGGCTACACCTTC.